This TCR beta chain derives from a study of identical twins (TCRdb year 2016). In the study overall: To test whether fetal clonotypes persist, this study deep-sequenced TCR alpha and beta repertoires from monozygotic twins, from unrelated adults of various ages, and from cord blood. To rule out contamination, replicate twin experiments were performed at different times with different library preparation protocols. General findings and caveats noted by the study authors: Compared with coincidental sharing between unrelated individuals, out-of-frame TCR alpha sequences shared between twins had an excess of sequences with low generation probability. Conclusions relied on cross-sectional statistical analysis, since the same donors could not be followed over many years. Invariant T cells such as MAIT and iNKT could partly confound zero-insertion analyses, although diverse VJ usage argued against such confounding for most clonotypes. Out-of-frame TCR alpha sharing in monozygotic twins was systematically underestimated by recombination models, whereas sharing between unrelated individuals was in agreement with the recombination models. Fewer insertions were carried by abundant cord blood beta clonotypes, a similar but weaker trend appeared in young adult naive repertoires, and no such trend appeared in memory repertoires. In beta out-of-frame sequences, excess twin sharing was weaker, because having fewer shared sequences lowered the signal-to-noise ratio.

The table lists this clonotype with a few counts. Its antigen specificity is not known. No much larger clonotype is one base removed from it; base qualities were not supplied. Every donor in the study was a healthy Caucasian. The twin cohort comprised three pairs of female monozygotic twins, all aged roughly 18 to 30 years. Positive isolation kits from Invitrogen were used to isolate CD4+ and CD8+ T cell populations. The library relied on 5' RACE. Sequencing took place on an Illumina HiSeq 2000. Template switching added a universal primer binding site, and the final cDNA carried a unique molecular identifier that allowed TCR cDNA molecules to be counted accurately. Specific primers in the conserved constant-segment region were used to synthesize first-strand cDNA for TCR alpha and beta chains. To control for contamination, every cDNA library carried two barcodes: a SMART-Mk sample barcode plus Illumina barcodes. Two successive PCR steps introduced TruSeq adapter sequences along with Illumina sample barcodes. Sequencing of the TCR alpha and beta cDNA libraries was done on the Illumina HiSeq platform using custom primers. The paper's processing steps were these. MiGEC processed the raw reads to extract unique molecular identifiers, while MiXCR was used to determine the CDR3 positions. For each individual, recombination models were inferred using an EM algorithm with the repgenHMM and IGoR tools. Shared clonotype analysis was performed with the tcR package in R, normalizing sharing by the product of cloneset sizes. To study raw recombination without the effects of thymic and clonal selection, out-of-frame nonproductive sequences were analyzed. TCRdb handled the public reads itself, with Q25 trimming in fastp and clone calling in MiXCR, and kept productive beta chains. Rows merge per CDR3 protein into single entries with the most common DNA and genes. TCRdb's processing, not the authors' own work, is the source of the V and J calls. Recorded for this sample are about 530,000 distinct CDR3 sequences; 15% of them occurred a single time. Of the sample, around 0.48% is held by the ten largest clones.

CDR1 and CDR2 are read off the germline V gene (reference sequence) as SEHNR and FQNEAQ. A distance of 15 bases separates the germline ends of V and J, which lose 5 bases and 5 bases respectively. Including cysteine and phenylalanine, the CDR3 has 14 amino acids. Only the CDR3 region is kept as DNA, spanning 42 bases read in frame from base 1. These sequences were also reported in another study, on yellow fever vaccine responses in identical twins. That second publication adds: According to the authors, in identical twins the way T cells responded to vaccination appeared partly convergent and partly personalized. In identical twins, the study followed T cell clones that responded to the vaccine with precision.

The receptor comes from a woman aged 18-29 years in good health. The material sequenced was CD4+ T cells sorted from blood. The sequence links TRBV7-9 to TRBJ1-1, and perhaps TRBD1 as D gene, on 5 matching bases. The CDR3 reads as follows: CASSKTGVGTEAFF. The sequenced DNA is TGTGCCAGCAGCAAAACAGGCGTTGGAACTGAAGCTTTCTTT.